This T cell receptor beta chain was obtained from a study of cytomegalovirus exposure and HLA in healthy donors. Study results and limitations: Most CMV-associated TCR beta chains appeared HLA-restricted in a later analysis. It was reported that TCR beta sequences correctly inferred the HLA-A and HLA-B alleles for most subjects.

Amplification used 60 Vbeta primers and 13 Jbeta primers. The protocol was immunoSEQ multiplex PCR, while the TCRdb copy is restricted to in-frame clones and leaves out a portion. The profile shows fewer than 200,000 clones, around 68% of them singletons. A note on this clone: Antigen specificity is unknown.

Looked up from germline, CDR1 is MGHRA and CDR2 is YSYEKL. J was trimmed by 2 bases and V by 6 bases; bases with no gene match: 9. The CDR3 has 16 residues. The chain carries TRBV4-1 and TRBJ1-3, with TRBD1 matching over 8 bases. Material: PBMCs. The sequence came from a girl under 18 in good health and CMV-seronegative. The CDR3 region has the DNA TGCGCCAGCAGATATACCGGACAGGGAGCTGGAAACACCATATATTTT. It encodes CASRYTGQGAGNTIYF.